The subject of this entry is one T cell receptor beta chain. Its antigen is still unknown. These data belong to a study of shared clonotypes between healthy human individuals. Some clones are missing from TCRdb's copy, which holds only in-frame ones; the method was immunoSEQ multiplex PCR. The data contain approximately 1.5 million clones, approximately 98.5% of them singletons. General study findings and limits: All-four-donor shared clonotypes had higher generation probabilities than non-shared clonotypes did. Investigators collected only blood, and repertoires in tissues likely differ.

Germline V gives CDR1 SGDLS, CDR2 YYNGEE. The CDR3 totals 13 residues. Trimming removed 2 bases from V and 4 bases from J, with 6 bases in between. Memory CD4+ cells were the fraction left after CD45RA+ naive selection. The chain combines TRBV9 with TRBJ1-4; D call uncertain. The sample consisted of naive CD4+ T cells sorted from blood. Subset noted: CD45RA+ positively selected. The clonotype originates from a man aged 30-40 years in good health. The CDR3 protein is CASSVTFNEKLFF. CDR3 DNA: TGTGCCAGCAGCGTGACTTTTAATGAAAAACTGTTTTTT. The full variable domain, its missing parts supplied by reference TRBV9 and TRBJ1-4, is DSGVTQTPKHLITATGQRVTLRCSPRSGDLSVYWYQQSLDQGLQFLIQYYNGEERAKGNILERFSAQQFPDLHSELNLSSLELGDSALYFCASSVTFNEKLFFGSGTQLSVL.